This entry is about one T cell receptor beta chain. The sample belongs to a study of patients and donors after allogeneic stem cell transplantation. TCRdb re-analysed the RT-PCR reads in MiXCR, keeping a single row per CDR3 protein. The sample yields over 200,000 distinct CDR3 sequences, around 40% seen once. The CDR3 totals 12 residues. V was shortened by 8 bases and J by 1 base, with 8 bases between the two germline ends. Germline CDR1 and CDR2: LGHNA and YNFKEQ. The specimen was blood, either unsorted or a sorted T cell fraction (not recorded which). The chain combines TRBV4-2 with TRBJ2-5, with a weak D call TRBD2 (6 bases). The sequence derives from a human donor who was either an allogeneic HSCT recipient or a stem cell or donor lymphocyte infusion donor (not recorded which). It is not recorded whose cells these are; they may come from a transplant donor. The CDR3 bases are TGTGCCAGCCGCGGGATCCAAGAGACCCAGTACTTC. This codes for CASRGIQETQYF.